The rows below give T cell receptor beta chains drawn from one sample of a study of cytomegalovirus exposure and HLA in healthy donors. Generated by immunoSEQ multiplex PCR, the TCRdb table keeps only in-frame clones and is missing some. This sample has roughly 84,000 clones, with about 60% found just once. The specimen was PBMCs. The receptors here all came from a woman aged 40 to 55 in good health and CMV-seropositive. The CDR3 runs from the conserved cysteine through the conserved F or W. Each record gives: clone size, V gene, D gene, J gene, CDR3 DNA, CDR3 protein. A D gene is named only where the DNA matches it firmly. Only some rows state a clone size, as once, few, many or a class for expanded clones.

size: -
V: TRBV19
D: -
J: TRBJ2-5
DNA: TGTGCCAGTAGTCTCGGACAGTCCCAAGAGACCCAGTACTTC
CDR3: CASSLGQSQETQYF

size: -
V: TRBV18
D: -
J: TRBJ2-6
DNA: TGTGCCAGCTCACCTGGACAGTTTTCCATCCCCGGGGCCAACGTCCTGACTTTC
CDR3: CASSPGQFSIPGANVLTF

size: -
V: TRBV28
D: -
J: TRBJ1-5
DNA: TGTGCCAGCAGTTTCGCGTCGGCGGTCGATAGCAATCAGCCCCAGCATTTT
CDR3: CASSFASAVDSNQPQHF

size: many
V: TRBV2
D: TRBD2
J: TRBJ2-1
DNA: TGTGCCAGCAGTGAACGGCTAGCGGGATACAATGAGCAGTTCTTC
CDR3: CASSERLAGYNEQFF

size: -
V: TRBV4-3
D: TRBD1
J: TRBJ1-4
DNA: TGCGCCAGCAGCCCAGAGAAGGGACAGGGATACGAAAAACTGTTTTTT
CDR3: CASSPEKGQGYEKLFF

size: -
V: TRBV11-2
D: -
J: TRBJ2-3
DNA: TGTGCCAGCAGCTTAGTGGGCCGCACAGATACGCAGTATTTT
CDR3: CASSLVGRTDTQYF

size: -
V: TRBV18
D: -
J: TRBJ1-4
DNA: TGTGCCAGCTCACCAACCCGGACACTGAATGAAAAACTGTTTTTT
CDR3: CASSPTRTLNEKLFF

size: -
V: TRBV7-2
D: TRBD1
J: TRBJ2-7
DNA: TGTGCCAGCAGCACCAGACAGGGGGCTTTCGAGCAGTACTTC
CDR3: CASSTRQGAFEQYF

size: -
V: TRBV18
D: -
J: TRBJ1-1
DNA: TGTGCCAGCTCACCTCCACAGGGGAACACTGAAGCTTTCTTT
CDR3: CASSPPQGNTEAFF

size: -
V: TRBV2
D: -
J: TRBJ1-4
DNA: TGTGCCAGCAGTGAGGGGAGGGTAGGGGAAAAACTGTTTTTT
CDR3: CASSEGRVGEKLFF

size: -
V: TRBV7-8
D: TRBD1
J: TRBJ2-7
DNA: TGTGCCAGCAGCTTAGGACGACAGGGCCGGGCCACCTACGAGCAGTACTTC
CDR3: CASSLGRQGRATYEQYF

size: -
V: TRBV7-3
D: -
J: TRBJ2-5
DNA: TGTGCCAGCAGCTTATCCGGGAAAGAGACCCAGTACTTC
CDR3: CASSLSGKETQYF

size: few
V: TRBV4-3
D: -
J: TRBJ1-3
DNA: TGCGCCAGCAGCCAGGGACAAGCTAATACTGGAAACACCATATATTTT
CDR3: CASSQGQANTGNTIYF

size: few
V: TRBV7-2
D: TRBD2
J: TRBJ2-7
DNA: TGTGCCAGCAGCTCAGCGGGGCCCTACGAGCAGTACTTC
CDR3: CASSSAGPYEQYF

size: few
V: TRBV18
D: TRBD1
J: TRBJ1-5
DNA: TGTGCCAGCTCACCGGGACAGCCCAATCAGCCCCAGCATTTT
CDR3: CASSPGQPNQPQHF

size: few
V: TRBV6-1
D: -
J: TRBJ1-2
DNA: TGTGCCAGCAGTGAAGTGCCTACGGGCTATGGCTACACCTTC
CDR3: CASSEVPTGYGYTF

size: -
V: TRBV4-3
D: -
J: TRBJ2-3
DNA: TGCGCCAGCAGCCAATTAGACTCGCTCACAGATACGCAGTATTTT
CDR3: CASSQLDSLTDTQYF

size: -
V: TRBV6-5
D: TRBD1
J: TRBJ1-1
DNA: TGTGCCAGCAGTCCGACAGGGACGTCCACTGAAGCTTTCTTT
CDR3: CASSPTGTSTEAFF

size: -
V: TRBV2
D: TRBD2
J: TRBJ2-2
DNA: TGTGCCAGCAGGGGACTAGCGGGAGGGCCTCGGAGCACCGGGGAGCTGTTTTTT
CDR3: CASRGLAGGPRSTGELFF

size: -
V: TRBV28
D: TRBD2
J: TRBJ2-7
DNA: TGTGCCAGCAGTTCCCCCGGGACTATCCTAGGACCGAAACAGTACTTC
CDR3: CASSSPGTILGPKQYF

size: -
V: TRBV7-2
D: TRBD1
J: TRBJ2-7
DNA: TGTGCCAGCACCGTTGGACAGGGGGAGTACGAGCAGTACTTC
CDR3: CASTVGQGEYEQYF

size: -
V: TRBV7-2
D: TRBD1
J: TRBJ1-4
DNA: TGTGCCAGCAGCTTTACCGGGACAGGGGGGACGATAAAGGAAAAACTGTTTTTT
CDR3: CASSFTGTGGTIKEKLFF

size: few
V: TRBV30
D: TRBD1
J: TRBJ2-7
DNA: TGTGCCTACTTGACAGGGACCTACGAGCAGTACTTC
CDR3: CAYLTGTYEQYF

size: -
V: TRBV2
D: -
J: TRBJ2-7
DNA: TGTGCCAGCAGTGAAACGGGAGCTGGTTACGAGCAGTACTTC
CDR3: CASSETGAGYEQYF

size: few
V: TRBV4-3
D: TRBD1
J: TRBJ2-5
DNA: TGCGCCAGCAGCCAAGAGAAGGGGGACAGGGGAGCTGGGACCCAGTACTTC
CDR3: CASSQEKGDRGAGTQYF

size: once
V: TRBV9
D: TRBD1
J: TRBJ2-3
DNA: TGTGCCAGCAGCTGGGGACAGGGATTAGATACGCAGTATTTT
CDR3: CASSWGQGLDTQYF

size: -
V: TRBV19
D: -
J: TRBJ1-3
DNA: TGTGCCAGTAGAAGAACAGGGCCCTCTGGAAACACCATATATTTT
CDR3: CASRRTGPSGNTIYF

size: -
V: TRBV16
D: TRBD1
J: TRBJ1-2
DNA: TGTGCCAGCAGCCAAGGGACAGCTAACTATGGCTACACCTTC
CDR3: CASSQGTANYGYTF